This T cell receptor beta chain was recovered during a study of OX40 agonist ivuxolimab in advanced cancers. As for the study in general: Among those enrolled, mean age was roughly 62 years (range roughly 20 to 80) and approximately 80% were male. Partial responses were observed in three patients, of whom one had hepatocellular carcinoma and two had cutaneous melanoma.

Blood sampling took place at baseline, cycle 4 day 1, and cycle 7 day 1. Data came from immunoSEQ multiplex PCR; TCRdb stores just in-frame clones and leaves some out. The data hold approximately 59,000 clones, with around four fifths observed a single time. With 0 bases removed from V and 5 bases from J, the gap between germline ends came to 7 bases. This CDR3 has 13 residues. Germline V gene sequence: CDR1 SGHVS, CDR2 FQNEAQ. The sequence was obtained from an adult with an advanced solid tumor such as melanoma, head and neck, liver or kidney cancer. The chain carries TRBV7-8 and TRBJ2-5; D uncertain. This sample comprised CD4+ or CD8+ T cells sorted from blood, obtained in a trial of the OX40 agonist ivuxolimab. CDR3 in amino acids: CASSLALGETQYF. The CDR3 coding sequence is TGTGCCAGCAGCTTAGCGCTCGGTGAGACCCAGTACTTC.